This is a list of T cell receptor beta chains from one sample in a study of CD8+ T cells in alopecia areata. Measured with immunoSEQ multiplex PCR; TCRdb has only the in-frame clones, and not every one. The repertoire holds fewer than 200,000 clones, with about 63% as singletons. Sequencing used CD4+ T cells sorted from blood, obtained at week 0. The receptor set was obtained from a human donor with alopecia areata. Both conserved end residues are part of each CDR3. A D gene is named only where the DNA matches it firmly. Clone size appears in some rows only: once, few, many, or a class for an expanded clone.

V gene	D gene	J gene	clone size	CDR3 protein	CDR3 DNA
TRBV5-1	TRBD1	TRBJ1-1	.	CASSTRTGQRAEAFF	TGCGCCAGCAGCACCCGGACAGGACAACGCGCTGAAGCTTTCTTT
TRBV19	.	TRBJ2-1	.	CASSSLYTKKVAYNEQFF	TGTGCCAGTAGTTCTTTGTACACCAAGAAGGTAGCCTACAATGAGCAGTTCTTC
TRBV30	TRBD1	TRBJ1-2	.	CALSGRSGGGYTF	TGTGCCTTGAGCGGACGGTCAGGGGGTGGCTACACCTTC
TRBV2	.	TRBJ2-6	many	CASSEWGDRDWIHYSSGANVLTF	TGTGCCAGCAGTGAATGGGGAGACAGGGACTGGATCCATTACAGCTCTGGGGCCAACGTCCTGACTTTC
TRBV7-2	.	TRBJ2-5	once	CASSNTGFGVTQYF	TGTGCCAGCAGCAACACAGGGTTTGGGGTGACCCAGTACTTC
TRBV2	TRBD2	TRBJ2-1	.	CASGDLSGATYNEQFF	TGTGCCAGCGGCGACCTTAGCGGGGCGACCTACAATGAGCAGTTCTTC
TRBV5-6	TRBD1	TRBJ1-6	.	CASSSYRGNSPLHF	TGTGCCAGCAGCTCCTACAGGGGGAATTCACCCCTCCACTTT
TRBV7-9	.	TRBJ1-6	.	CASSPTTISPLHF	TGTGCCAGCAGCCCTACGACCATTTCACCCCTCCACTTT
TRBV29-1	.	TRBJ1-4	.	CSVLAEKLFF	TGCAGCGTTTTGGCCGAAAAACTGTTTTTT
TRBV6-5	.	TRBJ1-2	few	CASSYSGIDGYTF	TGTGCCAGCAGTTACTCGGGTATAGATGGCTACACCTTC
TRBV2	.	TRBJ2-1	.	CASSPEGEQFF	TGTGCCAGCAGTCCAGAAGGTGAGCAGTTCTTC
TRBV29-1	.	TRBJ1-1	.	CSVAVGRSNTEAFF	TGCAGCGTGGCCGTCGGGAGAAGCAACACTGAAGCTTTCTTT
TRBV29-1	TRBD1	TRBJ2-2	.	CSVGAGGPNTGELFF	TGCAGCGTGGGGGCAGGGGGACCGAACACCGGGGAGCTGTTTTTT
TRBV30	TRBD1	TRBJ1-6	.	CAWSKGQGVNNSPLHF	TGTGCCTGGAGTAAAGGACAGGGGGTCAATAATTCACCCCTCCACTTT
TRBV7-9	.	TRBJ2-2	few	CASSLAEGRTGELFF	TGTGCCAGCAGCTTAGCGGAGGGAAGGACCGGGGAGCTGTTTTTT
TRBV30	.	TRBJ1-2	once	CACTPVSYGYTF	TGTGCCTGTACCCCGGTTAGCTATGGCTACACCTTC
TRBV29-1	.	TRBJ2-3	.	CSVGSRLSTDTQYF	TGCAGCGTTGGTTCGAGGTTAAGCACAGATACGCAGTATTTT
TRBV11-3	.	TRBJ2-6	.	CASTAGLTSGANVLTF	TGTGCCAGCACGGCGGGACTCACGTCAGGGGCCAACGTCCTGACTTTC
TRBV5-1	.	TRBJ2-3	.	CASSLFSGAADTQYF	TGCGCCAGCAGCTTGTTTTCGGGGGCCGCAGATACGCAGTATTTT
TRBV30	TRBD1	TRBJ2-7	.	CAWRTSTGGYDEQYF	TGTGCCTGGAGGACGTCGACAGGGGGTTATGACGAGCAGTACTTC
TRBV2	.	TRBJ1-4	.	CASILGGPNEKLFF	TGTGCCAGCATCTTGGGGGGCCCTAATGAAAAACTGTTTTTT
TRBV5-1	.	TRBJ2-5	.	CASSVARPVETQYF	TGCGCCAGCAGCGTCGCTCGACCGGTGGAGACCCAGTACTTC
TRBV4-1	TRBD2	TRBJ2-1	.	CASERGANSYNEQFF	TGCGCCAGCGAGCGGGGGGCCAACTCCTACAATGAGCAGTTCTTC
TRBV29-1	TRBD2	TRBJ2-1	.	CSVERVAGNNEQFF	TGCAGCGTTGAGCGGGTAGCGGGGAACAATGAGCAGTTCTTC
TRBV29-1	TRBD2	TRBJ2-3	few	CSVAGENTDTQYF	TGCAGCGTGGCGGGGGAGAACACAGATACGCAGTATTTT
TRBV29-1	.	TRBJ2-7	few	CSVEEWPGGEYF	TGCAGCGTTGAAGAATGGCCGGGGGGCGAGTACTTC
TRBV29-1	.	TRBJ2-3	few	CSVALRQAPTDTQYF	TGCAGCGTTGCGCTACGGCAGGCCCCCACAGATACGCAGTATTTT
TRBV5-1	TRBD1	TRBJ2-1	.	CASRSGTANNEQFF	TGCGCCAGCCGCTCCGGGACAGCCAACAATGAGCAGTTCTTC
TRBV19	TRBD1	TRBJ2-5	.	CASSTEARGHETQYF	TGTGCCAGTAGTACAGAGGCCAGGGGGCACGAGACCCAGTACTTC
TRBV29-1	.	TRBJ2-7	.	CSVEDTGRHVEQYF	TGCAGCGTTGAGGACACAGGGCGGCATGTCGAGCAGTACTTC
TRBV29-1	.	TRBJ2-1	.	CSGVKGSSYNEQFF	TGCAGCGGAGTCAAGGGGAGCTCCTACAATGAGCAGTTCTTC
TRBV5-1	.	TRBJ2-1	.	CASSLVGGKQFF	TGCGCCAGCAGCTTAGTAGGCGGTAAGCAGTTCTTC
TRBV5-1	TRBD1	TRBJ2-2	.	CASSLGQGPGELFF	TGCGCCAGCAGCTTGGGACAGGGGCCCGGGGAGCTGTTTTTT
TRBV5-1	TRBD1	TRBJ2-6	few	CASSLGQGRAGANVLTF	TGCGCCAGCAGCTTGGGACAGGGACGCGCTGGGGCCAACGTCCTGACTTTC
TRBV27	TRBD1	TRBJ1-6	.	CASSRTGYNSPLHF	TGTGCCAGCAGTCGGACAGGCTATAATTCACCCCTCCACTTT
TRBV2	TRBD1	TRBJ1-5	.	CASTQQGKQPQHF	TGTGCCAGCACTCAACAGGGGAAGCAGCCCCAGCATTTT
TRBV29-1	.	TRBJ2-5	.	CSVRSETQYF	TGCAGCGTTCGTTCAGAGACCCAGTACTTC
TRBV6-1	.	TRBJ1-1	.	CASSEIRTGNTEAFF	TGTGCCAGCAGTGAAATTAGGACGGGCAACACTGAAGCTTTCTTT
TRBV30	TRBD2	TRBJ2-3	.	CAWSLAGADTQYF	TGTGCCTGGAGTCTAGCGGGAGCAGATACGCAGTATTTT
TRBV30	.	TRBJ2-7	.	CAWSAAPGAQYF	TGTGCCTGGAGTGCAGCCCCCGGGGCACAGTACTTC
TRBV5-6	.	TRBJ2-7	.	CASSKAGHYEQYF	TGTGCCAGCAGCAAGGCTGGTCACTACGAGCAGTACTTC